What follows are 5 T cell receptor beta chains derived from one specimen sequenced in a study of T-cell memory formation after mild COVID-19. MiXCR was run by TCRdb on the 5' RACE reads, yielding one entry per CDR3 protein. This sample has some 150,000 distinct CDR3 sequences, with 11% to 15% found just once. Source material: PBMCs or a T cell subset sorted from them (not recorded which). The receptors were sampled from an adult woman who had mild COVID-19 (a few samples of this study predate the infection). Cell type and time point are not known.

The CDR3 nucleotides are TGTGCCACCAGTGACTCCGGGGGGACCGGAGAGACCCAGTACTTC. Translating it yields CATSDSGGTGETQYF. The rearrangement links TRBV24-1 to TRBJ2-5, with 7 positions matching TRBD2. The J segment lost 4 bases and the V segment lost 4 bases, leaving 8 bases of the junction unmatched. CDR1 and CDR2 from the germline V gene are KGHDR and SFDVKD. The CDR3 consists of 15 residues.

This clonotype was seen many times. The DNA of the CDR3 is TGTGCCAGCAGCCAAGCGTCCGCATATATGGATACGCAGTATTTT. Encoded protein: CASSQASAYMDTQYF. The V call is TRBV4-2, the J call TRBJ2-3, with D unresolved. From germline, CDR1 is LGHNA and CDR2 YNFKEQ. The CDR3 is 15 amino acids. V dropped 1 base and J dropped 6 bases, with 14 bases sitting between them.

V is TRBV2 and J is TRBJ2-1, with 7 positions matching TRBD2. Germline CDR1 and CDR2: SNHLY and FYNNEI. J gave up 6 bases and V 3 bases, and 17 bases lay outside the gene matches. The length of the CDR3 is 18 residues. CDR3 DNA: TGTGCCAGCAGTGAGGGAAAGTTGAGTCTAGCGGTGACCAATGAGCAGTTCTTC. Translating it yields CASSEGKLSLAVTNEQFF.

There are a few counts of this clonotype. The chain carries TRBV12-3 or TRBV12-4 and TRBJ2-3, with 12 bases aligning to TRBD2. The CDR3 spans 18 residues. V shed 3 bases, J shed 0 bases, and the junction held 7 bases outside the gene matches. This CDR3 is CASSLARTSGTSTDTQYF. The CDR3 nucleotides are TGTGCCAGCAGTTTGGCCCGGACTAGCGGGACTAGCACAGATACGCAGTATTTT.

J is TRBJ2-7 and V is TRBV5-1; 8 bases are a match to TRBD1. After removal of 4 bases from V and 6 bases from J, the junction contained 6 bases not matched to a gene. The CDR3 has 13 amino acids. The germline CDR1 and CDR2 sequences are SGHRS and YFSETQ. The CDR3 DNA follows: TGCGCCAGCAGCGGAGGACAGGGTGGCGAGCAGTACTTC. It translates to CASSGGQGGEQYF.